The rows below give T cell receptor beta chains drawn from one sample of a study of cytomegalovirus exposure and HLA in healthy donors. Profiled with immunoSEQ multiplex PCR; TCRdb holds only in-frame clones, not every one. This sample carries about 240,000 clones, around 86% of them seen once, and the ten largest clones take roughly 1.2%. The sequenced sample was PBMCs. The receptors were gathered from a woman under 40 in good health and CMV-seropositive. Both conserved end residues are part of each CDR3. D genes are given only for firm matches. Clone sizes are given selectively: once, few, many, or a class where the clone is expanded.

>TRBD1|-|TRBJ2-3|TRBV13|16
TGTGCCAGCAGCGGGAGGGACAGGGAGAGCACAGATACGCAGTATTTT
CASSGRDRESTDTQYF
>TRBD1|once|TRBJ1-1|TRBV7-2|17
TGTGCCAGCAGCTTAGCACGGACAGGGGCCCTGGTAAGGGAAGCTTTCTTT
CASSLARTGALVREAFF
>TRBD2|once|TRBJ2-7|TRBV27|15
TGTGCCAGCGCCGAAATTAGCGGGGTATCCTATGAGCAGTACTTC
CASAEISGVSYEQYF
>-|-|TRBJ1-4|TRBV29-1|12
TGCAGCGTTGCCGAGAGAGATGAAAAACTGTTTTTT
CSVAERDEKLFF
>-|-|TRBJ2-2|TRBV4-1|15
TGCGCCAGCAGCCAAGATCCGGGGTACACCGGGGAGCTGTTTTTT
CASSQDPGYTGELFF
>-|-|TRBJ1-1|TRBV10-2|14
TGCGCCAGCAGTGAGTCGCCGGGAGGCACTGAAGCTTTCTTT
CASSESPGGTEAFF
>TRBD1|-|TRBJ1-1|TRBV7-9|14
TGTGCCAGCAGCGTGAGGGGGACAGGGGGCCTTACTTTCTTT
CASSVRGTGGLTFF
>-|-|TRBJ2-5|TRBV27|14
TGTGCCAGCAGTTTACAGGGATCAGCGCAGACCCAGTACTTC
CASSLQGSAQTQYF
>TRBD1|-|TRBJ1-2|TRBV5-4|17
TGTGCCAGCAGCTCTCTGGGGGCAGGGGGCGTTGTAGGTGGCTACACCTTC
CASSSLGAGGVVGGYTF
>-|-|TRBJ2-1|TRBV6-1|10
TGTGCCAGCATAGGGGATGAGCAGTTCTTC
CASIGDEQFF
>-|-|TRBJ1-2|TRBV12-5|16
TGTGCTAGTGGTTTGGTACGTGGGGGGGCGGCCCATGGCTACACCTTC
CASGLVRGGAAHGYTF
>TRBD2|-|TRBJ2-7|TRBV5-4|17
TGTGCCAGCAGCTTGGGTGGGCCGGGCGGGAGTAGGTACGAGCAGTACTTC
CASSLGGPGGSRYEQYF
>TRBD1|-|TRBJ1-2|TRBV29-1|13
TGCAGCGGTGGACAGGGGGATAACTATGGCTACACCTTC
CSGGQGDNYGYTF
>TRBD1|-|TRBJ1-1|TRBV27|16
TGTGCCAGCAGTGACCGGGACAGGGGGCCTAACACTGAAGCTTTCTTT
CASSDRDRGPNTEAFF
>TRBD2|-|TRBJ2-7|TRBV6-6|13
TGTGCCAGCAGTTACTCAGGGACTAGCGAGCAGTACTTC
CASSYSGTSEQYF
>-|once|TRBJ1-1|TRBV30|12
TGTGCCTGGAGTCGTACAGGGTCGGAAGCTTTCTTT
CAWSRTGSEAFF
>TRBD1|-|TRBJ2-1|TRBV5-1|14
TGCGCCAGCTGCAGGCAGGGGGTTTACAATGAGCAGTTCTTC
CASCRQGVYNEQFF
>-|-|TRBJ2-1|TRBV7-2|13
TGTGCCAGCAGCTTAGACACTAGTTCTGAACAGTTCTTC
CASSLDTSSEQFF
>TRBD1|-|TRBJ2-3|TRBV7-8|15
TGTGCCAGCAGCTTAGTACAGGGGAGCACAGATACGCAGTATTTT
CASSLVQGSTDTQYF
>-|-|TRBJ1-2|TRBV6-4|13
TGTGCCAGCAGTGACCTCCCGGGCTATGGCTACACCTTC
CASSDLPGYGYTF
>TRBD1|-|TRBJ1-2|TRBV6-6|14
TGTGCCAGCAGAACGGGACAGGCCTACTATGGCTACACCTTC
CASRTGQAYYGYTF
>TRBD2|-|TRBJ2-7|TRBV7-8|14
TGTGCCAGCAGCTTAGTGGGGGGGATCTACGAGCAGTACTTC
CASSLVGGIYEQYF
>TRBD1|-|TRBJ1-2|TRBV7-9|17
TGTGCCAGCAGTTCGATCGGGACAGGGAATTTTGTCTATGGCTACACCTTC
CASSSIGTGNFVYGYTF
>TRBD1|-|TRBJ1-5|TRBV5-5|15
TGTGCCAGCAGCTTGGCGACAGGGGGCTGGCAGCCCCAGCATTTT
CASSLATGGWQPQHF
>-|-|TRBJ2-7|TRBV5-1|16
TGCGCCAGCAGCTCCACCGCGGGACAGTATACCTACGAGCAGTACTTC
CASSSTAGQYTYEQYF
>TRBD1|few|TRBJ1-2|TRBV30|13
TGTGCCTGGAGTGTGGACAGGGGGCATGGCTACACCTTC
CAWSVDRGHGYTF
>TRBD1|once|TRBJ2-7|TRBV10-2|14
TGCGCCAGCAGTGTCGGGACAGTCTCCTACGAGCAGTACTTC
CASSVGTVSYEQYF
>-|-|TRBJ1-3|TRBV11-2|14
TGTGCCAGCAGCTTCCCAGGGGCAGGAAACACCATATATTTT
CASSFPGAGNTIYF
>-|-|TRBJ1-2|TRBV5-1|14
TGCGCCAGTGAAGAGGGAGGAGGAAACTATGGCTACACCTTC
CASEEGGGNYGYTF
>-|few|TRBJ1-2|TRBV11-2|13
TGTGCCAGCAGCTTATCCTCTAACTATGGCTACACCTTC
CASSLSSNYGYTF
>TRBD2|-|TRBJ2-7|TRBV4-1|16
TGCGCCAGCAGCCAACCGACTAGCGGGAGGGCCCTCGAGCAGTACTTC
CASSQPTSGRALEQYF
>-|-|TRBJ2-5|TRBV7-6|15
TGTGCCAGCAGCTTAGGTTGGGGGGTTAAAGAGACCCAGTACTTC
CASSLGWGVKETQYF
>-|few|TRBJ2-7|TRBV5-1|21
TGCGCCAGCAGCTTGGGACTCTTCCCGGGACTCAACCGAGAGAGCTCCTACGAGCAGTACTTC
CASSLGLFPGLNRESSYEQYF